The 23 T cell receptor beta chains reported below all come from one sample, sequenced in a study of blood T cell repertoires in COVID-19. Here immunoSEQ multiplex PCR was the method, and the copy in TCRdb shows in-frame clones only, minus some. Of roughly 80,000 clones in the sample, about 85% were seen once. The source material was peripheral blood. The receptors come from a human donor in a cohort sampled during active COVID-19.

The chain uses TRBV19 and TRBJ2-3; 7 bases line up with TRBD2. Germline V gene data show CDR1 as LNHDA and CDR2 as SQIVND (reference sequence). The CDR3 is made up of 15 amino acids. J gave up 5 bases and V 5 bases, and 10 bases lay outside the gene matches. The DNA for the CDR3 is TGTGCCAGTAGTGGAGAAAGCGGGATGGGAGATACGCAGTATTTT. Amino acids: CASSGESGMGDTQYF.

The genes are TRBV19 and TRBJ1-5, with 7 bases aligning to TRBD1. The V gene's germline CDR1 is LNHDA and CDR2 SQIVND (reference sequence). V was clipped by 3 bases and J by 6 bases; unmatched bases: 8. The CDR3 loop spans 15 amino acids. The CDR3 sequence: CASSMAGGGSQPQHF. The CDR3 coding sequence is TGTGCCAGTAGTATGGCAGGGGGTGGCAGTCAGCCCCAGCATTTT.

This chain joins TRBV18 and TRBJ2-5; D possibly corresponds to TRBD1 (6 bases). Trimming took 1 base from V and 5 from J, leaving 11 bases between them. CDR1 and CDR2 from the germline V gene are KGHSH and LQKENI. The CDR3 covers 14 residues. CDR3 amino acids: CASSPQGVMETQYF. The CDR3 DNA reads as TGTGCCAGCTCACCACAGGGGGTCATGGAGACCCAGTACTTC.

The chain is built from TRBV7-9 and TRBJ1-1; TRBD1 matches at 9 bases. This CDR3 has 15 residues. J gave up 0 bases and V 5 bases, and 4 bases lay outside the gene matches. Per germline, CDR1 SEHNR and CDR2 FQNEAQ (reference sequence). The CDR3, as DNA: TGTGCCAGCAGCCCATGGGACAGGGTGAACACTGAAGCTTTCTTT. Encoded protein: CASSPWDRVNTEAFF.

The chain has TRBV28 and TRBJ2-1; TRBD2 matches 7 bases. The V gene's germline CDR1 is MDHEN and CDR2 SYDVKM. The V and J ends lost 7 bases and 14 bases, in that order; junction bases with no gene match: 8. The CDR3 totals 11 residues. DNA of the CDR3: TGTGCCAGCACCGAGGGACTACGAAAGTTCTTC. Translating it yields CASTEGLRKFF.

The rearrangement links TRBV7-8 to TRBJ2-3; D might be TRBD2 (6 bases). Per germline, CDR1 SGHVS and CDR2 FQNEAQ. This CDR3 spans 15 amino acids. Trimming stripped 7 bases from V and 5 bases from J, with 19 bases between. The CDR3 loop reads CASTKLAPGQDTQYF. CDR3 in DNA: TGTGCCAGCACAAAACTAGCACCCGGTCAAGATACGCAGTATTTT. The full variable domain, with the rest looked up from reference TRBV7-8 and TRBJ2-3, is GAGVSQSPRYKVAKRGQDVALRCDPISGHVSLFWYQQALGQGPEFLTYFQNEAQLDKSGLPSDRFFAERPEGSVSTLKIQRTQQEDSAVYLCASTKLAPGQDTQYFGPGTRLTVL.

This sequence joins TRBV28 and TRBJ2-5; weak D call: TRBD1 (6 bases). The CDR3 length is 13 residues. V gave up 10 bases and J gave up 7 bases, with 19 bases separating them. The V gene's germline CDR1 is MDHEN and CDR2 SYDVKM. DNA of the CDR3: TGTGCCACCCTGAGGACAGCCTTAGGGACCCAGTACTTC. This encodes CATLRTALGTQYF.

The rearrangement uses TRBV3-1 (or the pseudogene TRBV3-2) and TRBJ1-3; possibly TRBD1 for D (5 bases). The CDR3 has 15 residues. V gave up 5 bases and J gave up 0 bases, with 11 bases separating them. The V gene's germline CDR1 is LGHDT and CDR2 YNNKEL (reference sequence). This CDR3 reads CASSKVTVSGNTIYF. CDR3 coding DNA: TGTGCCAGCAGCAAAGTGACAGTCTCTGGAAACACCATATATTTT.

The count of this clone is one. The same CDR3 is also encoded by other DNA sequences in this sample. This chain uses TRBV28 with TRBJ1-1; 8 nucleotides align to TRBD1. The CDR3 runs 15 residues. V was pared by 6 bases and J by 4 bases, with 10 bases of the junction left unmatched. CDR1 is MDHEN and CDR2 is SYDVKM in the germline V gene. CDR3 region: CASRTGTGIITEAFF. The CDR3 nucleotides are TGTGCCAGCAGAACTGGGACAGGCATTATCACTGAAGCTTTCTTT.

The gene calls are TRBV14 and TRBJ2-4; 9 bases agree with TRBD1. This CDR3 region has 16 residues. After removal of 5 bases from V and 2 bases from J, the junction contained 7 bases not matched to a gene. Germline values: CDR1 SGHDN, CDR2 FVKESK. CDR3 residues: CASSVRTGVTKNIQYF. In DNA, the CDR3 is TGTGCCAGCAGCGTTCGGACAGGGGTGACCAAAAACATTCAGTACTTC.

The rearrangement uses TRBV5-4 and TRBJ2-5; 9 bases align to TRBD1. The V gene's germline CDR1 is SGHNT and CDR2 YYREEE (reference sequence). Trimming at V came to 0 bases and at J to 0 bases, leaving 3 bases not matched to a gene. The CDR3 is made up of 16 amino acids. The CDR3 reads CASSLDGTGYQETQYF. CDR3 bases: TGTGCCAGCAGCTTGGACGGGACAGGGTACCAAGAGACCCAGTACTTC.

This chain links TRBV6-5 with TRBJ1-5; TRBD1 might be the D (6 bases). Germline CDR1 reads MNHEY; CDR2 reads SVGAGI. The V end lost 5 bases, the J end lost 7 bases, and 12 bases lay between the germline ends. CDR3 length: 13 residues. The CDR3 region has the DNA TGTGCCAGCAGTACACAGGGTTCCCAGCCCCAGCATTTT. It translates to CASSTQGSQPQHF.

This clone was observed a single time. V gene TRBV7-2 combines with J gene TRBJ1-6; weak D call: TRBD1 (6 bases). The CDR3 loop spans 18 amino acids. Germline lookup yields CDR1 SGHTA and CDR2 FQGNSA. V was trimmed by 4 bases and J by 5 bases, leaving 21 bases between them. The CDR3 bases are TGTGCCAGCAGCTCCGGGACACAAAGGGTGCCAAATAATTCACCCCTCCACTTT. Protein sequence: CASSSGTQRVPNNSPLHF.

The chain joins TRBV11-2 to TRBJ2-2; 9 nucleotides match TRBD1. From germline, CDR1 is SGHAT and CDR2 FQNNGV. CDR3 length: 16 residues. Germline trimming cut 5 bases from V and 1 base from J; bases unmatched to any gene: 5. The CDR3 coding sequence is TGTGCCAGCAGCCCAGACAGGGGGAGGAACACCGGGGAGCTGTTTTTT. This gives the protein CASSPDRGRNTGELFF.

V and J are TRBV3-1 (or the pseudogene TRBV3-2) and TRBJ2-7; possible D gene TRBD2, 7 bases. Germline lookup yields CDR1 LGHDT and CDR2 YNNKEL (reference sequence). CDR3 length: 12 residues. Trimming stripped 4 bases from V and 6 bases from J, with 10 bases between. The CDR3 region is CASSRGGPEQYF. The CDR3 bases are TGTGCCAGCAGCCGGGGGGGCCCCGAGCAGTACTTC.

CDR3: CASSPRRGKDGEQYF. In nucleotides, the CDR3 is TGTGCCAGCAGCCCCAGAAGGGGGAAGGATGGCGAGCAGTACTTC. The chain links TRBV7-9 to TRBJ2-7; a possible D gene is TRBD1 (6 bases). Germline V gene data show CDR1 as SEHNR and CDR2 as FQNEAQ (reference sequence). This CDR3 is built from 15 residues. V lost 5 bases and J lost 6, with 20 bases in between.

The chain employs TRBV3-1 (or the pseudogene TRBV3-2) and TRBJ2-3, with 11 bases identical to TRBD2. Germline V gives CDR1 LGHDT, CDR2 YNNKEL (reference sequence). CDR3 length: 17 amino acids. V lost 8 bases, J lost 5 bases, and 15 bases stayed unmatched. The CDR3 DNA sequence: TGTGCCAGCGGGAAAACTAGCGGGGGATCAGGGGGAGATACGCAGTATTTT. As protein: CASGKTSGGSGGDTQYF.

For the CDR3, the DNA is TGTGCCAGCAGCGGTACAGGGTGGATGAACACTGAAGCTTTCTTT. It codes for CASSGTGWMNTEAFF. J is TRBJ1-1 and V is TRBV5-6, with TRBD1 as a possible D gene (6 bases). The ends were cut back, 4 bases at V and 0 bases at J, with 13 bases in the middle. The length of the CDR3 is 15 residues. From germline, CDR1 is SGHDT and CDR2 YYEEEE.

V is TRBV5-1 and J is TRBJ1-5, with unresolved D. With 0 bases removed from V and 9 bases from J, the gap between germline ends came to 7 bases. The germline gives CDR1 SGHRS, CDR2 YFSETQ. CDR3 length: 12 residues. In DNA, the CDR3 is TGCGCCAGCAGCTTGGGACTCGGGCCCCAGCATTTT. It is translated as CASSLGLGPQHF.

The chain carries TRBV6-2 or TRBV6-3 and TRBJ1-6, with a tentative D call TRBD1 (5 bases). The CDR3 contains 13 residues. From germline, CDR1 is MNHEY and CDR2 SVGEGT. The V and J ends lost 5 bases and 8 bases respectively, with 10 bases between them. The CDR3 bases are TGTGCCAGCAGTCCCAGGGTCTATTCACCCCTCCACTTT. This codes for CASSPRVYSPLHF.

The chain uses TRBV27 and TRBJ2-3; possibly TRBD2 for D (5 bases). The CDR3 loop spans 13 amino acids. The germline V gene has CDR1 MNHEY and CDR2 SMNVEV (reference sequence). The V end was cut by 2 bases, the J end by 5 bases, with 8 bases between. CDR3 in DNA: TGTGCCAGCAGTTTAATCGGGATAGATACGCAGTATTTT. Its translation: CASSLIGIDTQYF.

This clone was seen once. The chain carries TRBV3-1 (or the pseudogene TRBV3-2) and TRBJ2-3; D gene ambiguous. The CDR3 consists of 13 residues. Looked up from germline, CDR1 is LGHDT and CDR2 is YNNKEL (reference sequence). The germline V and J ends were trimmed by 4 bases and 6 bases, with 11 bases remaining between them. CDR3 residues: CASSLSPPDTQYF. The CDR3 DNA follows: TGTGCCAGCAGCCTCTCCCCCCCTGATACGCAGTATTTT.

The CDR3 coding sequence is TGTGCCAGCCGAGCCCTGGAGGGGGGCTACACCTTC. This encodes CASRALEGGYTF. The chain has TRBV28 and TRBJ1-2; a possible D gene is TRBD1 (5 bases). With 8 bases removed from V and 8 bases from J, the gap between germline ends came to 15 bases. Germline lookup yields CDR1 MDHEN and CDR2 SYDVKM. The CDR3 covers 12 residues.